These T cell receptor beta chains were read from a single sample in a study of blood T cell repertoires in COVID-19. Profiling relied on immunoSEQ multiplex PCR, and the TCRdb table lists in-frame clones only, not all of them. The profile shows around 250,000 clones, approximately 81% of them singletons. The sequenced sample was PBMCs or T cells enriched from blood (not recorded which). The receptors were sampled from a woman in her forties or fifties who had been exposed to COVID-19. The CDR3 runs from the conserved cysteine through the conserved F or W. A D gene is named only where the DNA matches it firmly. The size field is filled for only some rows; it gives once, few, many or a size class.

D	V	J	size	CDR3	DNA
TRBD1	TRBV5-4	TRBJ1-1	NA	CASSSDPGQGNTEAFF	TGTGCCAGCAGCTCGGATCCGGGACAGGGAAACACTGAAGCTTTCTTT
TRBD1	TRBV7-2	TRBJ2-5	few	CASSFWTGVGETQYF	TGTGCCAGCAGCTTCTGGACAGGAGTCGGGGAGACCCAGTACTTC
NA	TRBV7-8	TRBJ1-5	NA	CASSLTPGSFYSNQPQHF	TGTGCCAGCAGCTTGACCCCCGGGAGCTTCTATAGCAATCAGCCCCAGCATTTT
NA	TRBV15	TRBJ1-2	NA	CATSRDLQGDSGYTF	TGTGCCACCAGCAGAGATCTACAGGGTGATTCGGGCTACACCTTC
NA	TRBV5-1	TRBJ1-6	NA	CASSPEGGPSPLHF	TGCGCCAGCAGCCCTGAGGGCGGACCTTCACCCCTCCACTTT
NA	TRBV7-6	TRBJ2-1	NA	CASSLEDSYNEQFF	TGTGCCAGCAGCTTAGAGGACAGTTACAATGAGCAGTTCTTC
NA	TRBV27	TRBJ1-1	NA	CASSFLGGNTEAFF	TGTGCCAGCAGTTTTCTGGGGGGGAACACTGAAGCTTTCTTT
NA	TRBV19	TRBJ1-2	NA	CASSGNRVRYGYTF	TGTGCCAGTAGTGGTAACAGGGTCCGCTATGGCTACACCTTC
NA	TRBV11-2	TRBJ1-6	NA	CASSSWGTSSYNSPLHF	TGTGCCAGCAGCTCCTGGGGGACTAGCTCCTATAATTCACCCCTCCACTTT
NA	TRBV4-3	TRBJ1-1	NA	CASSQDQGSRPNTEAFF	TGCGCCAGCAGCCAAGATCAGGGCAGTCGACCGAACACTGAAGCTTTCTTT
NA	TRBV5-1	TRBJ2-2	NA	CASSRRAQGTGELFF	TGCGCCAGCAGCCGACGAGCTCAGGGAACCGGGGAGCTGTTTTTT
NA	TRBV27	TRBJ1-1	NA	CASSLRFALAGKDTEAFF	TGTGCCAGCAGTTTAAGATTCGCCTTGGCAGGGAAGGACACTGAAGCTTTCTTT
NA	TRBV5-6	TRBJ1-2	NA	CASSFEQVGYTF	TGTGCCAGCAGCTTTGAACAAGTTGGCTACACCTTC
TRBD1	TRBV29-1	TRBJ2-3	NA	CSVSSGTGGQYF	TGCAGCGTTTCTTCCGGGACAGGGGGACAGTATTTT